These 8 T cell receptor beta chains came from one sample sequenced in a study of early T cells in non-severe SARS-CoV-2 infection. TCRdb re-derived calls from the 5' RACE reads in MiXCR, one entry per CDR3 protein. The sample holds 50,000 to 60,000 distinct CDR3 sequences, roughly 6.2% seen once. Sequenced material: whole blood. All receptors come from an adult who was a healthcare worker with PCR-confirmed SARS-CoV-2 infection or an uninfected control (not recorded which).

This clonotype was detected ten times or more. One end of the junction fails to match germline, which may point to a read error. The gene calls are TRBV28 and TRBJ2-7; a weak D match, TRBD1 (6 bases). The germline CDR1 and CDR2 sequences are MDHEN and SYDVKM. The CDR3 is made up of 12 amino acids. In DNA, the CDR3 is TGTGCCAGCAGTTCCAAACAGGGAAAGAACCACTTC. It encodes CASSSKQGKNHF.

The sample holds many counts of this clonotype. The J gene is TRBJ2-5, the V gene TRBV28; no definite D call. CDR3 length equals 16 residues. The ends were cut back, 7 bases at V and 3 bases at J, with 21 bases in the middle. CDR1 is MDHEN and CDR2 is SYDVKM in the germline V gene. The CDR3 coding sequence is TGTGCCAGCAATCAAATAAGGTCGGGTTTGGAAGAGACCCAGTACTTC. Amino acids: CASNQIRSGLEETQYF.

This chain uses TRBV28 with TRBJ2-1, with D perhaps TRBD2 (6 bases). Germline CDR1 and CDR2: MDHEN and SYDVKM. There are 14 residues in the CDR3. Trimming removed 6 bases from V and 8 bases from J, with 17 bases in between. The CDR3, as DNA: TGTGCCAGCAGCCCCGCTGGAGGGTACGATGAGCAGTTCTTC. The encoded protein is CASSPAGGYDEQFF.

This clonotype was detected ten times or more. The CDR3 loop reads CASRKTGGRTGELFF. CDR3 nucleotide sequence: TGTGCCAGTAGAAAGACAGGGGGCAGAACCGGGGAGCTGTTTTTT. The chain has TRBV19 and TRBJ2-2; 10 nucleotides agree with TRBD1. After removal of 6 bases from V and 5 bases from J, the junction contained 6 bases not matched to a gene. CDR3 length equals 15 residues. Germline CDR1 is LNHDA and CDR2 is SQIVND (reference sequence).

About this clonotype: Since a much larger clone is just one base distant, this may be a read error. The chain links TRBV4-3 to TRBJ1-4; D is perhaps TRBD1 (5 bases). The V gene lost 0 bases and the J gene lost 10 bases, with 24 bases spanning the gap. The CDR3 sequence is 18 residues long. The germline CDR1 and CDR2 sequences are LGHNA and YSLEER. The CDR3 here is CASSQDTTWGTLSGKLFF. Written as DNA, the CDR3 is TGCGCCAGCAGCCAAGATACGACATGGGGGACGTTGAGTGGAAAACTGTTTTTT.

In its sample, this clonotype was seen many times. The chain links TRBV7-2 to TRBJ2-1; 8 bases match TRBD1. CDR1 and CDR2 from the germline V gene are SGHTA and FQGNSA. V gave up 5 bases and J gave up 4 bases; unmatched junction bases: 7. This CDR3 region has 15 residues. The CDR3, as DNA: TGTGCCAGCAGCCCCCGGGACAGGCAGTACAATGAGCAGTTCTTC. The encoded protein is CASSPRDRQYNEQFF.

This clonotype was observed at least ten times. CDR3 DNA sequence: TGTGCCAGCAGTTTATCTGGCAGGACTAACTATGGCTACACCTTC. As protein: CASSLSGRTNYGYTF. The V and J genes are TRBV12-3 or TRBV12-4 and TRBJ1-2, with D uncertain. V was pared by 2 bases and J by 0 bases, with 10 bases between. This CDR3 is built from 15 residues.

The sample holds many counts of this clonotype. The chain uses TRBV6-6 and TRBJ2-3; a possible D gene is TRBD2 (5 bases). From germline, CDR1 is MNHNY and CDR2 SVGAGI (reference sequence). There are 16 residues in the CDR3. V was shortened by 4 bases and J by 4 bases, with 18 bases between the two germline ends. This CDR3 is CASSSSHKMRADTQYF. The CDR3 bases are TGTGCCAGCAGTTCCTCCCACAAGATGAGGGCAGATACGCAGTATTTT.